The 17 T cell receptor beta chains listed next were all sequenced from one sample in a study of OX40 agonist ivuxolimab in advanced cancers. The library came from the immunoSEQ multiplex PCR assay. Not all clones reach the TCRdb copy of this immuneACCESS table, which keeps in-frame sequences only. Checked studies attribute under half of the gap to unresolved V genes and leave the rest unexplained. This sample gives approximately 82,000 clones in total; around 83% of them show up just once. The ten largest clones represent 2% to 3% of the sample. The source was CD4+ or CD8+ T cells sorted from blood, collected in a trial of the OX40 agonist ivuxolimab. Every receptor here comes from an adult with an advanced solid tumor such as melanoma, head and neck, liver or kidney cancer.

The chain combines TRBV10-3 with TRBJ1-5; unclear D gene. Germline-derived CDR1 and CDR2 are ENHRY and SYGVKD. V dropped 2 bases and J dropped 0 bases, with 2 bases sitting between them. CDR3 length: 13 amino acids. CDR3 DNA sequence: TGTGCCATCAGTGAGAGTAGCAATCAGCCCCAGCATTTT. Translation gives CAISESSNQPQHF.

The chain uses TRBV11-1 and TRBJ2-5, with 10 positions matching TRBD1. This CDR3 has 13 residues. Germline lookup yields CDR1 SGHAT and CDR2 FQDESV (reference sequence). The J segment lost 7 bases and the V segment lost 4 bases, leaving 3 bases of the junction unmatched. CDR3 sequence (DNA): TGTGCCAGCAGCTCCCGGGACAGGGGGACCCAGTACTTC. Amino acids: CASSSRDRGTQYF.

At least ten counts were recorded for this clone. The J gene is TRBJ2-7, the V gene TRBV19; no firm D call. V gave up 0 bases and J gave up 2 bases, with 8 bases separating them. CDR3 length: 14 amino acids. Germline loops: CDR1 LNHDA, CDR2 SQIVND (reference sequence). The chain's CDR3 is CASSIENGPYEQYF. Here the CDR3 DNA reads TGTGCCAGTAGTATAGAAAACGGTCCCTACGAGCAGTACTTC.

This clone appeared a single time. The chain carries TRBV2 and TRBJ1-1, with D possibly matching TRBD1 (6 bases). Trimming pared 4 bases from V and 1 base from J, leaving 10 bases between. Germline V gene sequence: CDR1 SNHLY, CDR2 FYNNEI. This CDR3 has 14 residues. For the CDR3, the DNA is TGTGCCAGCAGTGTCGCCAGGGGGAACACTGAAGCTTTCTTT. Translated, it gives CASSVARGNTEAFF.

V is TRBV7-9 and J is TRBJ1-6; 9 nucleotides match TRBD1. This CDR3 is 14 amino acids long. Germline CDR1 is SEHNR and CDR2 is FQNEAQ (reference sequence). The V and J ends lost 5 bases and 6 bases, in that order; junction bases with no gene match: 2. The CDR3 DNA is TGTGCCAGCAGCGTACAGGGGGCTAATTCACCCCTCCACTTT. This gives the protein CASSVQGANSPLHF.

V gene TRBV19 combines with J gene TRBJ1-2, with 8 bases fitting TRBD1. The ends lost 4 bases at V and 6 bases at J; junction bases unmatched: 7. CDR3 size: 14 residues. Germline V gene lookup returns CDR1 LNHDA and CDR2 SQIVND (reference sequence). This chain's CDR3 is CASSRGQGWDGYTF. The CDR3 nucleotides are TGTGCCAGTAGTAGAGGACAGGGCTGGGATGGCTACACCTTC.

The sample holds one count of this clone. The chain links TRBV5-1 to TRBJ2-3; D is ambiguous. Trimming removed 2 bases from V and 3 bases from J, with 10 bases in between. The CDR3 has 14 amino acids. The germline CDR1 and CDR2 sequences are SGHRS and YFSETQ. As DNA, the CDR3 is TGCGCCAGCAGCTTAAATATAGGTACAGATACGCAGTATTTT. This translates into CASSLNIGTDTQYF.

This clone was seen only a few times. CDR3 protein: CASSLGGTQETQYF. As DNA, the CDR3 is TGTGCCAGCAGCTTGGGGGGTACGCAAGAGACCCAGTACTTC. The chain uses TRBV5-4 and TRBJ2-5; D gene ambiguous. Trimming took off 0 bases at V and 2 bases at J, with 8 bases between the two ends. Germline V gene lookup returns CDR1 SGHNT and CDR2 YYREEE (reference sequence). This CDR3 has 14 amino acids.

The genes are TRBV27 and TRBJ1-1; 9 nucleotides line up with TRBD1. Germline assignment: CDR1 MNHEY and CDR2 SMNVEV (reference sequence). V shed 8 bases and J 4 bases; nucleotides not matched to a gene: 8. The CDR3 has 14 residues. The CDR3 loop reads CASEQTGGGTEAFF. The CDR3 DNA reads as TGTGCCAGCGAACAGACAGGGGGAGGCACTGAAGCTTTCTTT.

The chain recombines TRBV27 with TRBJ2-7; TRBD1 aligns across 9 bases. The V gene's germline CDR1 is MNHEY and CDR2 SMNVEV (reference sequence). The CDR3 spans 15 residues. Germline trimming cut 5 bases from V and 2 bases from J; bases unmatched to any gene: 7. CDR3 region: CASSGHRDRAYEQYF. The CDR3 DNA follows: TGTGCCAGCAGTGGGCACCGGGACAGGGCCTACGAGCAGTACTTC.

This clone was seen once. The rearrangement uses TRBV4-2 and TRBJ2-1; D possibly corresponds to TRBD2 (5 bases). The CDR3 spans 12 residues. V dropped 1 base and J dropped 10 bases, with 8 bases sitting between them. CDR1 is LGHNA, CDR2 YNFKEQ, per germline. The CDR3 nucleotides read TGTGCCAGCAGCCAAGTGGAGCGGGAGCAGTTCTTC. Protein product: CASSQVEREQFF.

V usage is TRBV2 and J usage is TRBJ1-2; TRBD1 matches at 7 bases. V was pared by 6 bases and J by 4 bases, with 8 bases of the junction left unmatched. Germline V CDR1 and CDR2: SNHLY, FYNNEI. The CDR3 runs 14 residues. The CDR3 sequence: CASSRQGGGYGYTF. CDR3 sequence (DNA): TGTGCCAGCAGCCGACAGGGAGGGGGCTATGGCTACACCTTC. Filled out from reference TRBV2 and TRBJ1-2, the complete variable domain reads EPEVTQTPSHQVTQMGQEVILRCVPISNHLYFYWYRQILGQKVEFLVSFYNNEISEKSEIFDDQFSVERPDGSNFTLKIRSTKLEDSAMYFCASSRQGGGYGYTFGSGTRLTVV.

The chain is built from TRBV19 and TRBJ1-5, with D unclear. The CDR3 consists of 15 residues. The V end was cut by 4 bases, the J end by 1 base, with 11 bases between. The V gene's germline CDR1 is LNHDA and CDR2 SQIVND (reference sequence). In DNA form, the CDR3 reads TGTGCCAGTAGTACCACCCAGAGGAGCAATCAGCCCCAGCATTTT. This gives the protein CASSTTQRSNQPQHF.

This clone was detected a few times. The chain couples TRBV20-1 to TRBJ1-1, with 9 bases fitting TRBD1. This CDR3 comprises 11 residues. V gave up 5 bases and J gave up 11 bases; unmatched junction bases: 6. In germline, CDR1 is DFQATT, CDR2 SNEGSKA (reference sequence). CDR3 loop: CSAVQGAWAFF. The CDR3 region has the DNA TGCAGTGCTGTACAGGGGGCTTGGGCTTTCTTT.

This clone has just a few counts. This chain joins TRBV30 and TRBJ1-6; D ambiguous. The V gene lost 2 bases and the J gene lost 10 bases, with 12 bases spanning the gap. The CDR3 spans 13 residues. Germline CDR1 is GTSNPN and CDR2 is SVGIG (reference sequence). CDR3 sequence reads: CAWSFLVISPLHF. The DNA for the CDR3 is TGTGCCTGGAGTTTTTTGGTTATCTCACCCCTCCACTTT.

The J gene is TRBJ1-2, the V gene TRBV28; the match to TRBD1 covers 12 bases. After removal of 6 bases from V and 7 bases from J, the junction contained 6 bases not matched to a gene. In germline, CDR1 is MDHEN, CDR2 SYDVKM. The CDR3 contains 14 residues. CDR3 in DNA: TGTGCCAGCAGATATTCGGGACAGGGGGCTGGCTACACCTTC. Translated: CASRYSGQGAGYTF.

The V and J genes are TRBV7-2 and TRBJ1-2; no definite D call. Trimming took off 3 bases at V and 4 bases at J, with 9 bases between the two ends. This CDR3 has 13 amino acids. Germline CDR1 and CDR2: SGHTA and FQGNSA. CDR3 nucleotide sequence: TGTGCCAGCAGCTTCCCCCGCGGCTATGGCTACACCTTC. Amino acids: CASSFPRGYGYTF.